Listed below are T cell receptor beta chains from one sample, sequenced in a study of tumor-infiltrating lymphocytes in oesophageal squamous cell carcinoma. TCRdb re-derived calls from the PCR reads in MiXCR, one entry per CDR3 protein. The sample lists just under 20,000 distinct CDR3 sequences, 40% to 50% occurring once. Source material: esophageal tumor tissue. These TCRs come from a male donor with esophageal squamous cell carcinoma. CDR3s include the opening cysteine and the closing phenylalanine or tryptophan. The D gene is left open where the match is weak. Clone size, where shown, is once, few, many, or a class for clones that have expanded.

TRBD2	TRBJ2-1	TRBV7-7	medium-sized	CASSLVRTSGGLYNEQFF	TGTGCTAGCAGCTTAGTAAGGACTAGCGGGGGGCTTTACAATGAGCAGTTCTTC
NA	TRBJ2-5	TRBV7-2	NA	CASSLGRTSETQYF	TGTGCCAGCAGCTTGGGGCGGACTTCAGAGACCCAGTACTTC
NA	TRBJ2-3	TRBV10-3	many	CAIDTGQSDTQYF	TGTGCCATCGACACCGGACAAAGCGATACGCAGTATTTT
TRBD1	TRBJ1-6	TRBV10-3	NA	CAISEGDRGRSYNSPLHF	TGTGCCATCAGTGAGGGGGACAGGGGTCGCTCCTATAATTCACCCCTCCACTTT
NA	TRBJ2-2	TRBV5-1	NA	CASSLGPHTGELFF	TGCGCCAGCAGCTTGGGACCGCACACCGGGGAGCTGTTTTTT
NA	TRBJ2-3	TRBV6-1	NA	CASGLGGRADTQYF	TGTGCCAGCGGACTAGGGGGCCGAGCAGATACGCAGTATTTT
NA	TRBJ2-6	TRBV7-3	NA	CASSLYNPEGSLWLHLRF	NA
NA	TRBJ2-6	TRBV4-2	NA	CASSLQGSENYGYTFGF	NA
NA	TRBJ1-2	TRBV11-2	many	CASSPWPILAANYGYTF	TGTGCCAGCAGTCCGTGGCCAATTTTGGCAGCTAACTATGGCTACACCTTC
NA	TRBJ1-1	TRBV6-6	many	CASSYSKTLNTEAFF	TGTGCCAGCAGTTACTCGAAGACCCTGAACACTGAAGCTTTCTTT
NA	TRBJ2-5	TRBV11-1	NA	CASSLVISQENQYF	TGTGCCAGCAGCTTAGTGATCAGCCAAGAGAACCAGTACTTC
NA	TRBJ2-7	TRBV12-3/TRBV12-4	medium-sized	CASSLATAGYEQYF	TGTGCCAGCAGTTTAGCGACCGCGGGCTACGAGCAGTACTTC
NA	TRBJ1-1	TRBV28	many	CASRGASQNTEAFF	TGTGCCAGCAGGGGCGCCAGCCAGAACACTGAAGCTTTCTTT
TRBD2	TRBJ2-7	TRBV11-2	NA	CASSYNHLGGNTYEQYF	TGTGCCAGCAGCTACAACCATTTGGGAGGGAATACCTACGAGCAGTACTTC
NA	TRBJ1-2	TRBV7-6	NA	CASSLEVRADASNYGYTF	TGTGCCAGCAGCTTAGAGGTGCGGGCAGACGCCTCTAACTATGGCTACACCTTC
TRBD1	TRBJ2-5	TRBV20-1	NA	CSARGTGQETQYF	TGCAGTGCTAGAGGGACAGGTCAAGAGACCCAGTACTTC
NA	TRBJ2-4	TRBV7-2	NA	CASSLLGMLSPLHF	TGTGCCAGCAGCTTACTAGGGATGTTGTCACCCCTCCACTTC